The 15 T cell receptor beta chains listed next were all sequenced from one sample in a study of cytotoxic CD8 clonotypes in ibrutinib-treated CLL. Sequenced by immunoSEQ multiplex PCR; TCRdb stores in-frame clones only, minus some. This table has 20,000 to 30,000 clones, approximately 80% appearing once. The specimen was PBMCs, collected before ibrutinib treatment. Receptors originate from a human donor with chronic lymphocytic leukemia.

The chain recombines TRBV27 with TRBJ1-5; D might be TRBD1 (6 bases). CDR1 and CDR2 from the germline V gene are MNHEY and SMNVEV (reference sequence). V was shortened by 5 bases and J by 3 bases, with 14 bases between the two germline ends. CDR3 length: 15 amino acids. This CDR3 reads CASSKNRDNNQPQHF. The CDR3 DNA follows: TGTGCCAGCAGTAAAAACAGGGATAACAATCAGCCCCAGCATTTT.

The chain carries TRBV27 and TRBJ2-5; D possibly matches TRBD1 or TRBD2 (6 bases each). Germline assignment: CDR1 MNHEY and CDR2 SMNVEV (reference sequence). The ends were cut back, 6 bases at V and 5 bases at J, with 16 bases in the middle. This CDR3 contains 14 residues. CDR3: CASSRRGGEETQYF. The DNA of the CDR3 is TGTGCCAGCAGCCGCAGGGGAGGCGAGGAGACCCAGTACTTC.

The chain is built from TRBV15 and TRBJ1-3, with TRBD1 as a possible D gene (6 bases). Trimming stripped 3 bases from V and 0 bases from J, with 9 bases between. The germline V gene has CDR1 LNHNV and CDR2 YYDKDF (reference sequence). The CDR3 consists of 15 residues. The CDR3 region is CATSSGGHSGNTIYF. In DNA form, the CDR3 reads TGTGCCACCAGCAGTGGGGGGCACTCTGGAAACACCATATATTTT.

The chain combines TRBV29-1 with TRBJ2-3, with 10 positions matching TRBD2. The trim removed 7 bases at V and 3 bases at J, leaving 10 bases unmatched. The germline V gene has CDR1 SQVTM and CDR2 ANQGSEA. The CDR3 has 15 residues. The CDR3 sequence is CSGVNLAGGTDTQYF. The CDR3, as DNA: TGCAGCGGAGTTAATTTAGCGGGAGGAACAGATACGCAGTATTTT.

The chain combines TRBV4-1 with TRBJ1-2; D unresolved. There are 15 residues in the CDR3. The V gene's germline CDR1 is MGHRA and CDR2 YSYEKL. V shed 0 bases and J shed 4 bases, with 12 bases lying between them. CDR3 sequence (DNA): TGCGCCAGCAGCCAAGATGGAAGGAGTGTCTATGGCTACACCTTC. Amino acids: CASSQDGRSVYGYTF.

The chain couples TRBV7-2 to TRBJ1-2; no clear D gene. CDR3 length equals 14 residues. V lost 0 bases and J 0 bases, leaving 5 bases between the germline ends. Per germline, CDR1 SGHTA and CDR2 FQGNSA. The CDR3 DNA reads TGTGCCAGCAGCTTAGCTTCTACTAACTATGGCTACACCTTC. It codes for CASSLASTNYGYTF.

The chain uses TRBV18 and TRBJ2-4; 7 nucleotides match TRBD1. Unmatched junction bases numbered 6, after V lost 3 bases and J lost 1 base. Germline V gene sequence: CDR1 KGHSH, CDR2 LQKENI. The CDR3 sequence is 16 residues long. This CDR3 reads CASSPGQRIAKNIQYF. For the CDR3, the DNA is TGTGCCAGCTCACCGGGACAGAGAATCGCCAAAAACATTCAGTACTTC. Variable domain in full (rest from reference TRBV18 and TRBJ2-4): NAGVMQNPRHLVRRRGQEARLRCSPMKGHSHVYWYRQLPEEGLKFMVYLQKENIIDESGMPKERFSAEFPKEGPSILRIQQVVRGDSAAYFCASSPGQRIAKNIQYFGAGTRLSVL.

J is TRBJ2-7 and V is TRBV28; D is unresolved. Germline CDR1 and CDR2: MDHEN and SYDVKM. Trimming removed 8 bases at V and 0 bases at J, with 11 bases between. This CDR3 spans 13 amino acids. CDR3 sequence: CASSDTSSYEQYF. The CDR3 DNA reads as TGTGCCAGCTCGGATACTTCCTCCTACGAGCAGTACTTC. Full variable domain (outside the CDR3, taken from reference TRBV28 and TRBJ2-7): DVKVTQSSRYLVKRTGEKVFLECVQDMDHENMFWYRQDPGLGLRLIYFSYDVKMKEKGDIPEGYSVSREKKERFSLILESASTNQTSMYLCASSDTSSYEQYFGPGTRLTVT.

The V call is TRBV6-5, the J call TRBJ2-3; 11 bases align to TRBD1. In germline, CDR1 is MNHEY, CDR2 SVGAGI. Trimming took 6 bases from V and 2 from J; bases not matched to a gene: 4. The CDR3 sequence is 15 residues long. CDR3 sequence (DNA): TGTGCCAGCAGCCGAGGACAGGGGGCCACAGATACGCAGTATTTT. Amino acid sequence: CASSRGQGATDTQYF.

The chain employs TRBV6-1 and TRBJ1-1, with TRBD1 matching 8 bases. The CDR3 totals 12 residues. Germline lookup yields CDR1 MNHNS and CDR2 SASEGT. Trimming cost V 7 bases and J 10 bases; bases outside gene matches: 8. For the CDR3, the DNA is TGTGCCAGCATTAGACAGGGGAAGGGAGCTTTCTTT. It specifies CASIRQGKGAFF.

The gene calls are TRBV9 and TRBJ2-1; the D is unclear. This CDR3 contains 13 residues. Looked up from germline, CDR1 is SGDLS and CDR2 is YYNGEE. V lost 0 bases to trimming and J lost 8 bases, with 9 bases between them. DNA of the CDR3: TGTGCCAGCAGCGTAGTCTATTGGGATGAGCAGTTCTTC. This encodes CASSVVYWDEQFF. The full variable domain, completed using reference TRBV9 and TRBJ2-1, is DSGVTQTPKHLITATGQRVTLRCSPRSGDLSVYWYQQSLDQGLQFLIQYYNGEERAKGNILERFSAQQFPDLHSELNLSSLELGDSALYFCASSVVYWDEQFFGPGTRLTVL.

The chain couples TRBV6-1 to TRBJ1-5; no firm D call. This CDR3 contains 15 residues. The germline V gene encodes CDR1 MNHNS and CDR2 SASEGT. V shed 2 bases and J shed 4 bases, with 12 bases lying between them. Here the CDR3 DNA reads TGTGCCAGCAGTGAACTTTTGGGGAGAAATCAGCCCCAGCATTTT. It is translated as CASSELLGRNQPQHF.

J is TRBJ2-1 and V is TRBV7-9, with TRBD2 identical over 10 bases. With V trimmed by 4 bases and J by 8 bases, 17 bases remained unmatched. Germline V CDR1 and CDR2: SEHNR, FQNEAQ (reference sequence). The CDR3 totals 18 residues. The CDR3, as DNA: TGTGCCAGCAGCTCAAGGGACAGCGGGAGGGCCATATCCGATGAGCAGTTCTTC. It encodes CASSSRDSGRAISDEQFF.

The chain uses TRBV4-3 and TRBJ2-5; 9 nucleotides match TRBD1. The CDR3 consists of 15 residues. With 2 bases clipped from V and 1 base from J, the junction kept 2 bases outside the gene matches. CDR1 LGHNA and CDR2 YSLEER come from the germline V gene. The CDR3 nucleotides are TGCGCCAGCAGCCAAATGGACAGGGGCCAAGAGACCCAGTACTTC. Amino acids: CASSQMDRGQETQYF.

V usage is TRBV6-5 and J usage is TRBJ1-5; D is ambiguous. V shed 6 bases and J shed 7 bases, with 13 bases lying between them. In germline, CDR1 is MNHEY, CDR2 SVGAGI. The CDR3 has 13 residues. The CDR3 reads CASSLTEAQPQHF. CDR3 nucleotide sequence: TGTGCCAGCAGCCTCACGGAGGCCCAGCCCCAGCATTTT.